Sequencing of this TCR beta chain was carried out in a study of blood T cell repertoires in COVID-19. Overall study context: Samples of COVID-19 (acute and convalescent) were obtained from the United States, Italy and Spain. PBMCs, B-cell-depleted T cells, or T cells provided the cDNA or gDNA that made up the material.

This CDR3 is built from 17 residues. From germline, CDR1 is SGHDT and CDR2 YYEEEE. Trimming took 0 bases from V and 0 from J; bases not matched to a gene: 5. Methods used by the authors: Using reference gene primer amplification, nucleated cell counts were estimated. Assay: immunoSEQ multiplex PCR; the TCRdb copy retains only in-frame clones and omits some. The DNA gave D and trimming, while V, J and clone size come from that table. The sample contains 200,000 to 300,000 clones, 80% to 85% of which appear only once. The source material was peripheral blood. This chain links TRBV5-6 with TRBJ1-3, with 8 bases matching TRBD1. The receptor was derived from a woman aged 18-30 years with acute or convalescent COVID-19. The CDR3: CASSLAGQGSSGNTIYF. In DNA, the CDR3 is TGTGCCAGCAGCTTGGCAGGACAGGGTAGCTCTGGAAACACCATATATTTT.